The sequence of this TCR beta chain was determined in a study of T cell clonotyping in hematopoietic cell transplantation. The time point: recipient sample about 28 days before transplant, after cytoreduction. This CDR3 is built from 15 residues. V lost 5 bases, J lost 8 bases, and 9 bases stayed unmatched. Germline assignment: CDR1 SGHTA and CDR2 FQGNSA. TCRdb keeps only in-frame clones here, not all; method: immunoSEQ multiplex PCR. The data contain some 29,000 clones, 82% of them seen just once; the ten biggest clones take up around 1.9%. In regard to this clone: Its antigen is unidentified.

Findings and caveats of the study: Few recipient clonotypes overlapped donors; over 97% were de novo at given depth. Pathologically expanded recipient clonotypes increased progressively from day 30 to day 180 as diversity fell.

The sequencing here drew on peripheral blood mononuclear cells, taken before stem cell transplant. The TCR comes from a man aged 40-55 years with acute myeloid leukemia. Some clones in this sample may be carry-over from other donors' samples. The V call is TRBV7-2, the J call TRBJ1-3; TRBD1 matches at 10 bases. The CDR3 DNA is TGTGCCAGCAGCCCGCAGGACAGGGGGGTCGACACCATATATTTT. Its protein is CASSPQDRGVDTIYF.